Listed here is a single T cell receptor beta chain. Assignment of participants to cohorts was predicated upon participant-reported clinical history. The record originates from a study of blood T cell repertoires in COVID-19. Study summary: COVID-19 samples from acute and convalescent phases originated in the United States, Italy and Spain. PBMCs, B-cell-depleted T cells, or T cells were the source of the cDNA or gDNA that made up the material.

The germline V gene has CDR1 GTSNPN and CDR2 SVGIG (reference sequence). The CDR3 is 14 residues long. The V end lost 7 bases, the J end lost 1 base, and 14 bases lay between the germline ends. Original processing notes: Nucleated cell number was recorded as an estimate derived from reference gene primer amplification. Generated by immunoSEQ multiplex PCR, the TCRdb table keeps only in-frame clones and is missing some. That table supplies the V and J calls and clone size; D and trimming were determined from the DNA. The data contain about 330,000 clones, 87% of them singletons. Sequenced input: PBMCs or T cells enriched from blood (not recorded which). The TCR sequence derives from a woman in her 30s who had recovered from COVID-19. The rearrangement uses TRBV30 and TRBJ1-5; D possibly corresponds to TRBD1 (5 bases). The CDR3 spells CAYELGGSNQPQHF. In nucleotides, the CDR3 is TGTGCCTACGAACTCGGGGGGAGCAATCAGCCCCAGCATTTT.